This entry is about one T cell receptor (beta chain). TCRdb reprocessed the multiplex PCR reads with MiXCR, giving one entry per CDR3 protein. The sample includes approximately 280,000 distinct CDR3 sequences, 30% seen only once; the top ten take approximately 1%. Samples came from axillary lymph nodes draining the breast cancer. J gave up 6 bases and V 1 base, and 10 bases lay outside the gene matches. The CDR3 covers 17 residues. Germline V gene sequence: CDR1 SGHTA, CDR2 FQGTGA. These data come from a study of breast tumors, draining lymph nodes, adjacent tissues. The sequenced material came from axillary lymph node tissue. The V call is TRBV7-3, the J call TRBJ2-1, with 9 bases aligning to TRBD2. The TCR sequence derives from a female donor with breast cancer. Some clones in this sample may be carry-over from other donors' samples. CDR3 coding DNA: TGTGCCAGCAGCTTAATCGCCCTAGCGGGAAAAACCAATGAGCAGTTCTTC. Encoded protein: CASSLIALAGKTNEQFF. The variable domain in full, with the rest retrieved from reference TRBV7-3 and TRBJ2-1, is GAGVSQTPSNKVTEKGKYVELRCDPISGHTALYWYRQSLGQGPEFLIYFQGTGAADDSGLPNDRFFAVRPEGSVSTLKIQRTERGDSAVYLCASSLIALAGKTNEQFFGPGTRLTVL.